Below, one T cell receptor (beta chain) is given with its context. What it recognizes is unknown. cDNA libraries of TCR beta carried unique molecular identifiers. MiXCR, applied by TCRdb to the PCR reads, yields one record per CDR3 protein. The sample consists of fewer than 700,000 distinct CDR3 sequences, around 44% of them appearing once. The sample originates from a study of post-analysis software for immune sequencing data. Findings of the study overall: In patients, about 5 TRBV segments were more frequent than in controls, with TRBV5-6, TRBV5-1 and TRBV20-1 among them.

The V and J ends lost 5 bases and 3 bases, in that order; junction bases with no gene match: 16. Germline V gene data show CDR1 as SGHTA and CDR2 as FQGNSA. This CDR3 has 19 residues. The J gene is TRBJ1-2, the V gene TRBV7-2, with TRBD1 matching over 12 bases. Sequencing was carried out using blood. The sequence derives from a girl aged 5-17 years with multiple sclerosis. For the CDR3, the DNA is TGTGCCAGCAGCCGAAATAAACCGGGACAGGGGGCGCAATACTATGGCTACACCTTC. Protein sequence: CASSRNKPGQGAQYYGYTF. The variable domain in full, completed from reference TRBV7-2 and TRBJ1-2, reads GAGVSQSPSNKVTEKGKDVELRCDPISGHTALYWYRQSLGQGLEFLIYFQGNSAPDKSGLPSDRFSAERTGGSVSTLTIQRTQQEDSAVYLCASSRNKPGQGAQYYGYTFGSGTRLTVV.